A single sample gave rise to the 8 T cell receptor beta chains below, sequenced in a study of CD8 T cells in Susac syndrome. When the RNA was reverse transcribed, random hexamers were used with an input of about 0.5 to 1 ug. TCRdb re-called the immunoSEQ multiplex PCR reads through MiXCR, storing one row per CDR3 protein. The sample lists over 150,000 distinct CDR3 sequences, under 95% occurring once. Sample: CD4+ T cells from PBMCs. These receptor sequences come from a human donor with multiple sclerosis.

This clonotype was seen a few times. The chain recombines TRBV29-1 with TRBJ2-5; the match to TRBD1 covers 7 bases. Germline CDR1 reads SQVTM; CDR2 reads ANQGSEA. Trimming at V came to 3 bases and at J to 4 bases, leaving 5 bases not matched to a gene. The length of the CDR3 is 13 residues. The CDR3 nucleotides are TGCAGCGTTGACCGTAACAGGGGAGAGACCCAGTACTTC. This translates into CSVDRNRGETQYF.

The CDR3 DNA sequence: TGTGCCTGGACATCGGGGGCAAGGGAGCAGTACTTC. This encodes CAWTSGAREQYF. V usage is TRBV30 and J usage is TRBJ2-7; D is perhaps TRBD1 or TRBD2 (6 bases each). CDR1 GTSNPN and CDR2 SVGIG come from the germline V gene (reference sequence). The V end lost 4 bases, the J end lost 7 bases, and 14 bases lay between the germline ends. The CDR3 runs to 12 residues.

The chain links TRBV27 to TRBJ2-6; 12 bases match TRBD1. V lost 5 bases to trimming and J lost 2 bases; unmatched junction nucleotides: 4. From germline, CDR1 is MNHEY and CDR2 SMNVEV (reference sequence). The CDR3 has 17 amino acids. The CDR3 loop is CASSDGTGGPGANVLTF. CDR3 sequence (DNA): TGTGCCAGCAGTGACGGGACAGGGGGCCCTGGGGCCAACGTCCTGACTTTC.

The table lists this clonotype with a count of one. The V call is TRBV7-3, the J call TRBJ2-2, with D perhaps assigned TRBD1 or TRBD2 (5 bases each). The germline V gene has CDR1 SGHTA and CDR2 FQGTGA. This CDR3 has 15 amino acids. Trimming removed 1 base from V and 2 bases from J, with 8 bases in between. The CDR3 loop reads CASSLMGTNTGELFF. The DNA of the CDR3 is TGTGCCAGCAGCTTAATGGGGACCAACACCGGGGAGCTGTTTTTT.

The chain joins TRBV4-2 to TRBJ2-6, with 8 bases aligning to TRBD1. The CDR3 totals 16 residues. V shed 2 bases, J shed 1 base, and the junction held 1 base outside the gene matches. Germline V gene sequence: CDR1 LGHNA, CDR2 YNFKEQ. The CDR3 reads CASSQRQGSGANVLTF. In DNA, the CDR3 is TGTGCCAGCAGCCAAAGACAGGGGTCTGGGGCCAACGTCCTGACTTTC.

The V and J genes are TRBV28 and TRBJ2-7; no clear D. This CDR3 has 12 amino acids. Deletions cut 6 bases from V and 4 bases from J, with 10 bases between. Germline-derived CDR1 and CDR2 are MDHEN and SYDVKM. In nucleotides, the CDR3 is TGTGCCAGCAGGGACCTCCAATACGAGCAGTACTTC. It codes for CASRDLQYEQYF.

The chain couples TRBV5-1 to TRBJ1-5, with no clear D. CDR3 length equals 13 residues. Germline CDR1 SGHRS, CDR2 YFSETQ. Trimming removed 5 bases from V and 5 bases from J, with 11 bases in between. Here the CDR3 reads CASRGSRDQPQHF. The DNA of the CDR3 is TGCGCCAGCAGGGGTTCAAGAGATCAGCCCCAGCATTTT. Variable domain in full (rest from reference TRBV5-1 and TRBJ1-5): KAGVTQTPRYLIKTRGQQVTLSCSPISGHRSVSWYQQTPGQGLQFLFEYFSETQRNKGNFPGRFSGRQFSNSRSEMNVSTLELGDSALYLCASRGSRDQPQHFGDGTRLSIL.

The V call is TRBV9, the J call TRBJ2-2, with a possible D match to TRBD1 (5 bases). The CDR3 runs 15 residues. Germline V gene sequence: CDR1 SGDLS, CDR2 YYNGEE. V was pared by 2 bases and J by 4 bases, with 12 bases between. CDR3 region: CASSVRGSPTGELFF. In DNA form, the CDR3 reads TGTGCCAGCAGCGTTAGGGGCAGCCCCACCGGGGAGCTGTTTTTT.